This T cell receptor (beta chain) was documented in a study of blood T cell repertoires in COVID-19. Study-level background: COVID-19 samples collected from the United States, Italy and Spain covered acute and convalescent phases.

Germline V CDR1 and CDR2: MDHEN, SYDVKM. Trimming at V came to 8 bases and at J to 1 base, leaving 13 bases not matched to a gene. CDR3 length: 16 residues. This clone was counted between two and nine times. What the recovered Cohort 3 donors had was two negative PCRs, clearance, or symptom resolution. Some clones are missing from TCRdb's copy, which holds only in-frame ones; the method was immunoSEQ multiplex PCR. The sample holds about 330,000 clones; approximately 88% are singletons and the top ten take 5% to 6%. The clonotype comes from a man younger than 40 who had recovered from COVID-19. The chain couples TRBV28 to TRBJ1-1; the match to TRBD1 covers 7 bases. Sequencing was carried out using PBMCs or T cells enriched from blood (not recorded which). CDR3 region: CASPGRVRGENTEAFF. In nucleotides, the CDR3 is TGTGCCAGCCCCGGCCGGGTCAGGGGGGAGAACACTGAAGCTTTCTTT.